A single sample is the source of the 22 T cell receptor beta chains below, sequenced in a study of cytomegalovirus exposure and HLA in healthy donors. With 60 Vbeta and 13 Jbeta primers, the PCR was carried out. The repertoire was sequenced with immunoSEQ multiplex PCR; TCRdb's copy has only in-frame clones and lacks some. The sample has 100,000 to 120,000 clones, roughly 80% seen once. The specimen was PBMCs. The receptors shown here come from a man aged 25 to 40 in good health and CMV-seropositive.

The chain is built from TRBV11-2 and TRBJ1-2; no clear D gene. V shed 0 bases and J shed 8 bases, with 10 bases lying between them. The CDR3 totals 13 residues. The germline V gene has CDR1 SGHAT and CDR2 FQNNGV. The CDR3 reads CASSLDAGRGYTF. The CDR3 DNA reads TGTGCCAGCAGCTTAGATGCGGGCAGGGGCTACACCTTC.

This sequence joins TRBV9 and TRBJ1-4, with 8 nucleotides matching TRBD1. There are 16 residues in the CDR3. V shed 4 bases, J shed 1 base, and the junction held 6 bases outside the gene matches. CDR1 is SGDLS, CDR2 YYNGEE, per germline. In nucleotides, the CDR3 is TGTGCCAGCAGCATCGACAGGGGAGAAACTAATGAAAAACTGTTTTTT. Translated, it gives CASSIDRGETNEKLFF.

V usage is TRBV15 and J usage is TRBJ2-7; 7 bases line up with TRBD2. CDR1 and CDR2 (germline): LNHNV, YYDKDF (reference sequence). The CDR3 is 14 amino acids. J was trimmed by 6 bases and V by 3 bases; bases with no gene match: 8. Written as DNA, the CDR3 is TGTGCCACCAGCAGTCAGGGAGCGGGGACCGAGCAGTACTTC. Protein: CATSSQGAGTEQYF.

This chain connects TRBV29-1 to TRBJ1-2; 7 nucleotides align to TRBD1. From germline, CDR1 is SQVTM and CDR2 ANQGSEA. The CDR3 runs to 13 residues. The V gene end was trimmed by 8 bases and the J gene end by 3 bases; junction bases not matched to a gene: 9. The CDR3: CSFRGQGDYGYTF. The CDR3, as DNA: TGCAGCTTCCGGGGGCAGGGGGACTATGGCTACACCTTC.

The V and J genes are TRBV10-1 and TRBJ2-2; D not certain. The CDR3 is made up of 13 amino acids. CDR1 is WNHNN and CDR2 is SYGVQD in the germline V gene (reference sequence). V shed 7 bases and J shed 0 bases, with 6 bases lying between them. The CDR3: CASIEPNTGELFF. CDR3 DNA sequence: TGCGCCAGCATAGAACCGAACACCGGGGAGCTGTTTTTT.

The J gene is TRBJ1-6, the V gene TRBV30, with D tentatively TRBD1 (5 bases). This CDR3 is 13 amino acids long. V dropped 5 bases and J dropped 7 bases, with 12 bases sitting between them. Germline V CDR1 and CDR2: GTSNPN, SVGIG (reference sequence). In DNA, the CDR3 is TGTGCCTGGTCCGCCGGGGGGAATTCACCCCTCCACTTT. It yields the protein CAWSAGGNSPLHF.

On this clone itself: This CDR3 is also generated by other DNA sequences in the sample. This chain connects TRBV18 to TRBJ1-5, with TRBD1 identical over 8 bases. CDR1 KGHSH and CDR2 LQKENI come from the germline V gene. The CDR3 covers 14 residues. Trimming removed 3 bases from V and 4 bases from J; junction bases left unmatched: 2. The CDR3 is CASSPTGGNQPQHF. The CDR3 bases are TGTGCCAGCTCACCTACAGGGGGTAATCAGCCCCAGCATTTT.

This clone was recorded a few times. The gene calls are TRBV27 and TRBJ2-7; the D gene is possibly TRBD1 (7 bases). The V gene's germline CDR1 is MNHEY and CDR2 SMNVEV (reference sequence). The V end was cut by 8 bases, the J end by 3 bases, with 11 bases between. CDR3 length equals 12 residues. The CDR3 DNA is TGTGCCAGCGGAGGGACAGTCTACGAGCAGTACTTC. This codes for CASGGTVYEQYF.

The chain joins TRBV5-1 to TRBJ1-2; 12 nucleotides align to TRBD1. Germline V CDR1 and CDR2: SGHRS, YFSETQ. The CDR3 runs 18 residues. The ends lost 2 bases at V and 4 bases at J; junction bases unmatched: 12. In DNA, the CDR3 is TGCGCCAGCAGCTTCGGGACAGGGGGCGCGGAGATGGCCTATGGCTACACCTTC. Its protein product is CASSFGTGGAEMAYGYTF.

The V gene is TRBV6-5, the J gene TRBJ2-4, with no clear D. The CDR3 runs 15 residues. Trimming shortened V by 5 bases and J by 0 bases, and 11 bases separated the two germline ends. Germline V gene lookup returns CDR1 MNHEY and CDR2 SVGAGI. The DNA for the CDR3 is TGTGCCAGCAGTGGGCAACAGCTAGCCAAAAACATTCAGTACTTC. As protein: CASSGQQLAKNIQYF.

V is TRBV12-5 and J is TRBJ2-3; 8 bases agree with TRBD1. Germline V gene data show CDR1 as LGHNT and CDR2 as FRNRAP. The CDR3 has 14 amino acids. V shed 4 bases and J 5 bases; nucleotides not matched to a gene: 5. This CDR3 is CASGSQGARDTQYF. CDR3 DNA sequence: TGTGCTAGTGGTTCCCAGGGGGCGAGAGATACGCAGTATTTT. Supplemented by reference TRBV12-5 and TRBJ2-3, the full variable domain reads DARVTQTPRHKVTEMGQEVTMRCQPILGHNTVFWYRQTMMQGLELLAYFRNRAPLDDSGMPKDRFSAEMPDATLATLKIQPSEPRDSAVYFCASGSQGARDTQYFGPGTRLTVL.

The V gene is TRBV9, the J gene TRBJ2-3; D is perhaps TRBD1 (6 bases). CDR1 is SGDLS and CDR2 is YYNGEE in the germline V gene. Trimming took off 1 base at V and 9 bases at J, with 12 bases between the two ends. CDR3 length: 13 amino acids. In DNA form, the CDR3 reads TGTGCCAGCAGCGTAATTCTCCAGGGGACGCAGTATTTT. It yields the protein CASSVILQGTQYF.

This chain joins TRBV5-6 and TRBJ2-7, with 7 bases matching TRBD2. Germline values: CDR1 SGHDT, CDR2 YYEEEE. V was clipped by 4 bases and J by 3 bases; unmatched bases: 10. The CDR3 is 15 residues long. The DNA of the CDR3 is TGTGCCAGCAGCCCGAAAGGGGAGGGGTTCTACGAGCAGTACTTC. Amino acids: CASSPKGEGFYEQYF.

The rearrangement joins TRBV12-5 to TRBJ1-4, with D perhaps matching TRBD1 (6 bases). Trimming pared 4 bases from V and 4 bases from J, leaving 10 bases between. Germline-derived CDR1 and CDR2 are LGHNT and FRNRAP. The CDR3 spans 14 residues. The CDR3 DNA reads TGTGCTAGTGGTTCGCAGGGGTATAATGAAAAACTGTTTTTT. It is translated as CASGSQGYNEKLFF.

The chain combines TRBV18 with TRBJ1-1; the D gene is possibly TRBD1 (5 bases). The CDR3 sequence is 14 residues long. The germline V gene encodes CDR1 KGHSH and CDR2 LQKENI. Deletions cut 6 bases from V and 1 base from J, with 12 bases between. The CDR3 DNA is TGTGCCAGCTCGGAGTTGGGGGGGAACACTGAAGCTTTCTTT. The encoded protein is CASSELGGNTEAFF.

The chain is built from TRBV29-1 and TRBJ1-6; D unclear. The V end was cut by 0 bases, the J end by 10 bases, with 10 bases between. The CDR3 contains 13 residues. Germline assignment: CDR1 SQVTM and CDR2 ANQGSEA. The CDR3 DNA follows: TGCAGCGTTGAAGATCAGATCAGATCACCCCTCCACTTT. This gives the protein CSVEDQIRSPLHF.

The rearrangement uses TRBV27 and TRBJ2-7, with TRBD1 matching over 7 bases. From germline, CDR1 is MNHEY and CDR2 SMNVEV (reference sequence). The junction had 10 bases not matched to a gene; V was cut back by 6 bases and J by 2 bases. The CDR3 extends over 15 amino acids. CDR3 coding DNA: TGTGCCAGCAGCCTATCGGGGACAGCGGCCTACGAGCAGTACTTC. Amino acids: CASSLSGTAAYEQYF.

The chain carries TRBV7-8 and TRBJ2-5, with a weak D call TRBD2 (6 bases). V was pared by 3 bases and J by 5 bases, with 10 bases between. The CDR3 is 13 residues long. Germline V gene sequence: CDR1 SGHVS, CDR2 FQNEAQ. The CDR3 bases are TGTGCCAGCAGCTTCGGGGGTGTCGAGACCCAGTACTTC. Its translation: CASSFGGVETQYF.

This chain uses TRBV27 with TRBJ2-7; tentative D call: TRBD2 (5 bases). V lost 2 bases, J lost 2 bases, and 7 bases lay in between. The CDR3 extends over 13 amino acids. Germline values: CDR1 MNHEY, CDR2 SMNVEV (reference sequence). The CDR3 sequence is CASSLGLPYEQYF. CDR3 coding DNA: TGTGCCAGCAGTTTAGGACTTCCCTACGAGCAGTACTTC.

The chain links TRBV30 to TRBJ1-2; TRBD1 matches at 7 bases. V shed 1 base and J 8 bases; nucleotides not matched to a gene: 13. Per the germline V gene, CDR1 is GTSNPN and CDR2 is SVGIG (reference sequence). The CDR3 loop spans 15 amino acids. CDR3 in DNA: TGTGCCTGGAGTGGGGGTCAGGGGGGCGCGGGCGGCTACACCTTC. It translates to CAWSGGQGGAGGYTF. The whole variable domain, remainder taken from reference TRBV30 and TRBJ1-2, is SQTIHQWPATLVQPVGSPLSLECTVEGTSNPNLYWYRQAAGRGLQLLFYSVGIGQISSEVPQNLSASRPQDRQFILSSKKLLLSDSGFYLCAWSGGQGGAGGYTFGSGTRLTVV.

This sequence joins TRBV5-4 and TRBJ2-1, with TRBD2 as a possible D gene (5 bases). Germline V gene lookup returns CDR1 SGHNT and CDR2 YYREEE (reference sequence). V shed 0 bases and J shed 6 bases, with 16 bases lying between them. The CDR3 spans 16 residues. DNA of the CDR3: TGTGCCAGCAGCTTGGATTCACTAGAATTGGGCAATGAGCAGTTCTTC. It specifies CASSLDSLELGNEQFF.

This clone was found a few times. The chain carries TRBV6-5 and TRBJ2-7; TRBD1 agrees at 9 bases. The junction had 9 bases not matched to a gene; V was cut back by 8 bases and J by 1 base. CDR3 length: 15 residues. Germline CDR1 is MNHEY and CDR2 is SVGAGI. CDR3 nucleotide sequence: TGTGCCAGCTTAAAAGGACAGGGGCAATCCTACGAGCAGTACTTC. Residues: CASLKGQGQSYEQYF.